The next 8 T cell receptor beta chains were all read from a single sample in a study of T-cell reconstitution after alpha-beta-depleted transplantation in children. Unique molecular identifiers featured in how the TCRbeta library was prepared. From the PCR reads, TCRdb called clonotypes with MiXCR, one entry per CDR3 protein. Of roughly 280,000 distinct CDR3 sequences listed, roughly 12% are singletons. This sample comprised peripheral blood, obtained 180 days after TCRalphabeta/CD19-depleted stem cell transplant. The receptors originated from a male patient under 10 years old who had a stem cell transplant for chronic granulomatous disease, so the T cells may come from the graft donor.

A word on this clonotype: A much larger clone lies a single base off, so this may be a read error. The V gene is TRBV20-1, the J gene TRBJ1-6; unclear D gene. Germline CDR1 and CDR2: DFQATT and SNEGSKA (reference sequence). This CDR3 is 12 amino acids long. The CDR3 DNA follows: TGCAGTGCTAGGGCGGGTCGCTCACCCCACCACTTT. It specifies CSARAGRSPHHF.

This clonotype was counted ten times or more. This chain joins TRBV12-3 or TRBV12-4 and TRBJ1-6; D is unclear. V was clipped by 5 bases and J by 7 bases, with 12 bases between them. The CDR3 runs to 14 residues. The CDR3 region is CASSPEVTNSPLHF. DNA for the CDR3: TGTGCCAGCAGTCCTGAGGTGACCAATTCACCCCTCCACTTT.

This clonotype was recorded many times. The V and J genes are TRBV28 and TRBJ2-5, with D perhaps matching TRBD2 (6 bases). Germline CDR1 is MDHEN and CDR2 is SYDVKM. Trimming pared 11 bases from V and 6 bases from J, leaving 16 bases between. CDR3 size: 12 residues. CDR3 in amino acids: CAGRCGEKTQYF. CDR3 DNA: TGTGCCGGACGTTGCGGGGAGAAGACCCAGTACTTC.

Concerning this clonotype itself: A much larger clone lies a single base off, so this may be a read error. The CDR3 region has the DNA TGTGCCTGGAGTTGGGGACCCTACGAGCAGTACTTC. This sequence encodes CAWSWGPYEQYF. The chain joins TRBV30 to TRBJ2-7, with D perhaps TRBD1 or TRBD2 (5 bases each). The V end lost 2 bases, the J end lost 2 bases, and 7 bases lay between the germline ends. Germline lookup yields CDR1 GTSNPN and CDR2 SVGIG (reference sequence). This CDR3 is 12 amino acids long.

Many counts were recorded for this clonotype. This chain links TRBV20-1 with TRBJ2-7; D possibly uses TRBD1 or TRBD2 (5 bases each). The CDR3 extends over 14 amino acids. V lost 3 bases, J lost 3 bases, and 15 bases lay in between. CDR1 DFQATT and CDR2 SNEGSKA come from the germline V gene (reference sequence). The CDR3 DNA reads as TGCAGTGCTAGCGAGCTGGGGGAGTACTACGAGCAGTACTTC. Translation: CSASELGEYYEQYF.

At least ten counts were recorded for this clonotype. The V call is TRBV6-2 or TRBV6-3, the J call TRBJ2-7, with D perhaps TRBD1 (7 bases). Germline V lookup: CDR1 MNHEY, CDR2 SVGEGT. Trimming removed 4 bases from V and 4 bases from J, with 14 bases in between. This CDR3 comprises 14 residues. In DNA form, the CDR3 reads TGTGCCAGCAGTTCTGGAGGGGGCCTATACGAGCAGTACTTC. It yields the protein CASSSGGGLYEQYF.

This clonotype appeared once. This may be a read error, as it is one base from a much larger clone. The chain carries TRBV3-1 and TRBJ2-3; D might be TRBD2 (6 bases). This CDR3 spans 17 amino acids. Looked up from germline, CDR1 is LGHDT and CDR2 is YNNKEL (reference sequence). V was pared by 4 bases and J by 0 bases, with 17 bases between. CDR3: CASSPLPRGASTDTQYF. The DNA for the CDR3 is TGTGCCAGCAGCCCACTCCCGCGCGGGGCCAGCACAGATACGCAGTATTTT.

The table lists this clonotype with many counts. The chain has TRBV20-1 and TRBJ1-5; 8 nucleotides line up with TRBD1. Per the germline V gene, CDR1 is DFQATT and CDR2 is SNEGSKA (reference sequence). With V trimmed by 6 bases and J by 8 bases, 9 bases remained unmatched. The CDR3 has 13 residues. The chain's CDR3 is CSARTGSLEPQHF. For the CDR3, the DNA is TGCAGTGCCAGGACAGGGTCTTTGGAGCCCCAGCATTTT.